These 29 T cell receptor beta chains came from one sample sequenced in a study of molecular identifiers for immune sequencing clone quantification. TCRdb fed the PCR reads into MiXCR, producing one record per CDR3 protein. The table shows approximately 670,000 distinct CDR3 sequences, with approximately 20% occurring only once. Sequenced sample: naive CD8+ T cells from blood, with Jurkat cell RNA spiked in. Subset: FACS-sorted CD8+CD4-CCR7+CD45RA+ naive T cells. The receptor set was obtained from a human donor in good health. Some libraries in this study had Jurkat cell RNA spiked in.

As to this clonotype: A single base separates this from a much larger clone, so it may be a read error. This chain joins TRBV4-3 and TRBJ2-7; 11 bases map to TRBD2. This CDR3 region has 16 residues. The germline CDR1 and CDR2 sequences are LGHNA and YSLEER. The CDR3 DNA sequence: TGCGCCAGCAGCCAAGATGTAGCGGGAGGGCCCTACGGGCAGTACTTC. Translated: CASSQDVAGGPYGQYF.

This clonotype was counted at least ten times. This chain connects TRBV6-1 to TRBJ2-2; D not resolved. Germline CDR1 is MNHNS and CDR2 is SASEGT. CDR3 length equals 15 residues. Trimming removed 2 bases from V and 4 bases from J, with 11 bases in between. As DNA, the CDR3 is TGTGCCAGCAGTGAATTGGGGTTCCTCACCGGGGAGCTGTTTTTT. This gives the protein CASSELGFLTGELFF.

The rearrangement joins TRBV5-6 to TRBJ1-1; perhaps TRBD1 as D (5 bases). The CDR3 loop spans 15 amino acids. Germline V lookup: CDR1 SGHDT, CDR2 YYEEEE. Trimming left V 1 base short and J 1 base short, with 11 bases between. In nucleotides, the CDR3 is TGTGCCAGCAGCTTGATACGGGGGACGAACACTGAAGCTTTCTTT. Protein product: CASSLIRGTNTEAFF.

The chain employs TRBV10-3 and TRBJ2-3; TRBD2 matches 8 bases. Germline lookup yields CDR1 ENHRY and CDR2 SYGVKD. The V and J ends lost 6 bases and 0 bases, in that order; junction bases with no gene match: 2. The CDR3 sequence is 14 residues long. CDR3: CAIRTSGSTDTQYF. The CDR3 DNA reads TGTGCCATCAGAACTAGCGGTAGCACAGATACGCAGTATTTT.

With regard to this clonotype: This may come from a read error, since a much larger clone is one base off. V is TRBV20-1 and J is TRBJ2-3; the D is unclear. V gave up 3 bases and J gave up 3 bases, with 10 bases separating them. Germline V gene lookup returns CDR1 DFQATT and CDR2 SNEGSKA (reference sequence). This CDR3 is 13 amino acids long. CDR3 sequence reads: CSARAVETDTQYF. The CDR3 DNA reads TGCAGTGCTAGGGCAGTCGAGACAGATACGCAGTATTTT.

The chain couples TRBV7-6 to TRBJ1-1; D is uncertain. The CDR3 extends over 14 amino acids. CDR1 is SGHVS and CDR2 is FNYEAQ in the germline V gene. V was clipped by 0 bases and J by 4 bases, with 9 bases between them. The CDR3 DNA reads TGTGCCAGCAGCTTAGCTCCCCTTGGCACTGAAGCTTTCTTT. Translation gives CASSLAPLGTEAFF.

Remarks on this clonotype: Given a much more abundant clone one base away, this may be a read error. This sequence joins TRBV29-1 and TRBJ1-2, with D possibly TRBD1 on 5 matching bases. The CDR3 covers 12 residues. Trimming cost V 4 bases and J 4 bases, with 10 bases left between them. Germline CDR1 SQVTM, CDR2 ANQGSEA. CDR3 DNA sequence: TGCAGCGTTGGGGACGAGCTCTATGGCTACACCTTC. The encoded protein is CSVGDELYGYTF.

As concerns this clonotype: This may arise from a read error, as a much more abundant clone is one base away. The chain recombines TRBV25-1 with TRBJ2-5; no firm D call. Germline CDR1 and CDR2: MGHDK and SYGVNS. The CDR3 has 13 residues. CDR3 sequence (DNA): TGTGCCAGCAGCGCGGATTACCAAGAGACCCGGTACTTC. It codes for CASSADYQETRYF.

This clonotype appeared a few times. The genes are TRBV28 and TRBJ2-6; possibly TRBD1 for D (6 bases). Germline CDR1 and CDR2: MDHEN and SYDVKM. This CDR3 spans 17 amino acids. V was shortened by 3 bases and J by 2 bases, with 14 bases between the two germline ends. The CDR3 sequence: CASSFRPGDAGANVLTF. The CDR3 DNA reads TGTGCCAGCAGTTTTCGGCCAGGGGATGCTGGGGCCAACGTCCTGACTTTC.

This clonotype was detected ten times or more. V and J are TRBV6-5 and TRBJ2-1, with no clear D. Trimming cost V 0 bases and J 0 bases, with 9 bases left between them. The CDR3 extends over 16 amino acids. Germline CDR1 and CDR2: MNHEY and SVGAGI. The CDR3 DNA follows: TGTGCCAGCAGTTACTCAAAGGGTTCCTCCTACAATGAGCAGTTCTTC. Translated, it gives CASSYSKGSSYNEQFF.

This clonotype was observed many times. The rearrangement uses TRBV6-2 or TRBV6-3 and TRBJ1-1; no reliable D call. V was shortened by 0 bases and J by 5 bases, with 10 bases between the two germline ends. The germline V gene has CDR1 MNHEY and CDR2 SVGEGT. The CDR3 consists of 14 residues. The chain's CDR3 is CASSYSEGWTEAFF. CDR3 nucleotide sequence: TGTGCCAGCAGTTACTCGGAGGGTTGGACTGAAGCTTTCTTT.

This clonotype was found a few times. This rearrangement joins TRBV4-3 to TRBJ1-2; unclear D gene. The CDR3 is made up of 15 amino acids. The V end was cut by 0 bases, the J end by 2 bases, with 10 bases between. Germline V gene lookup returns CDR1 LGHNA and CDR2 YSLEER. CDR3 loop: CASSQDSGMNYGYTF. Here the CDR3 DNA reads TGCGCCAGCAGCCAAGATTCCGGGATGAACTATGGCTACACCTTC.

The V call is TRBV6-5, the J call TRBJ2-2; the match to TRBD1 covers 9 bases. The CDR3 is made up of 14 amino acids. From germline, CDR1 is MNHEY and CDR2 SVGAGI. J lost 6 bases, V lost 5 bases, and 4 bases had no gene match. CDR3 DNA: TGTGCCAGCAGTGCGTACAGGGGGCCCGGGGAGCTGTTTTTT. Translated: CASSAYRGPGELFF.

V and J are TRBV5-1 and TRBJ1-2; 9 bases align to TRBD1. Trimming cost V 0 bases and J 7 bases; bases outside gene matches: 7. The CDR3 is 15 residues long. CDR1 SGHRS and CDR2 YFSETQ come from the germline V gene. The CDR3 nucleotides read TGCGCCAGCAGCTTGGGGACAGGGGTAGTGTTTGGCTACACCTTC. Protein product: CASSLGTGVVFGYTF.

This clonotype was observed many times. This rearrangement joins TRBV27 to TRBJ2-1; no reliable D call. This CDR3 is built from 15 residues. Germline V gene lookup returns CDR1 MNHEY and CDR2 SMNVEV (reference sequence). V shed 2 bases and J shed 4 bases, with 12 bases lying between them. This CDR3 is CASSLGGSLYNEQFF. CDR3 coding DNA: TGTGCCAGCAGTTTAGGCGGTAGCCTATACAATGAGCAGTTCTTC.

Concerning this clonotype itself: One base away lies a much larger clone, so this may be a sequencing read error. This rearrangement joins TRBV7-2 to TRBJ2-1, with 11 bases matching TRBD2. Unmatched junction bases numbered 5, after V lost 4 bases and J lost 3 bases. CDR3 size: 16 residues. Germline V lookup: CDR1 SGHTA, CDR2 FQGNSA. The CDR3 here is CASSSLLAGVYNEQFF. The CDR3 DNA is TGTGCCAGCAGCTCCCTACTAGCGGGAGTCTACAATGAGCAGTTCTTC.

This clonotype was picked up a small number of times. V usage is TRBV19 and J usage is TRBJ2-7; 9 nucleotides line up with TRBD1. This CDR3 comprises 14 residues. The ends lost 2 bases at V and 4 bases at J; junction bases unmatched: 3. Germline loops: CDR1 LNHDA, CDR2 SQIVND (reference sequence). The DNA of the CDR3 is TGTGCCAGTAGTATATATGGACAGGGGTACGAGCAGTACTTC. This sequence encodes CASSIYGQGYEQYF.

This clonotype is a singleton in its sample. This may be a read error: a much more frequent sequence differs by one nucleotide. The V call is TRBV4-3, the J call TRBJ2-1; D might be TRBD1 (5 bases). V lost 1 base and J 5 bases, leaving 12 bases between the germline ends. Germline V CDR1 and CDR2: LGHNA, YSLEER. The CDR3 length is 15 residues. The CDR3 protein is CASSQVVQGHNEQFF. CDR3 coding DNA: TGCGCCAGCAGCCAAGTAGTCCAGGGCCACAATGAGCAGTTCTTC.

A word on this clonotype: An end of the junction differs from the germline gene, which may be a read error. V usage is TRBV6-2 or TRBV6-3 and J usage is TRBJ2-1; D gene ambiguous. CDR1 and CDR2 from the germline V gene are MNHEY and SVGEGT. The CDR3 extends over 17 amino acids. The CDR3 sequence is CVSRMFGPSTQYNEQFF. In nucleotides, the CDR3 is TGTGTCAGCAGAATGTTTGGACCCTCGACGCAGTACAATGAGCAGTTCTTC.

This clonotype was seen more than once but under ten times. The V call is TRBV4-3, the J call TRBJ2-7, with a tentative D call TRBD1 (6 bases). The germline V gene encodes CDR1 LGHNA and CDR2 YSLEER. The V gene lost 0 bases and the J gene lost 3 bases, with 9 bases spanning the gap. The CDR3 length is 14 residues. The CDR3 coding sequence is TGCGCCAGCAGCCAAGATGAGGGGGACTACGAGCAGTACTTC. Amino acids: CASSQDEGDYEQYF.

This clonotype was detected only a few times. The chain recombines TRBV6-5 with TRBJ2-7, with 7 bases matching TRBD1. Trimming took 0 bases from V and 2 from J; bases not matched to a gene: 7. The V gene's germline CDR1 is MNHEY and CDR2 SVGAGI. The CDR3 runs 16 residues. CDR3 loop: CASSYSFTGVPYEQYF. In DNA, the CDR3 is TGTGCCAGCAGTTACTCGTTTACAGGGGTTCCCTACGAGCAGTACTTC.

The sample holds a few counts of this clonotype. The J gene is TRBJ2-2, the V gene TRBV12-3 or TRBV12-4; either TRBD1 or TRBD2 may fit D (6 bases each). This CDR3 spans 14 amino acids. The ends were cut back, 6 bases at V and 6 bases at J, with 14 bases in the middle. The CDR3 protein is CASSPRGASGELFF. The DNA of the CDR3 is TGTGCCAGCAGCCCGAGGGGGGCTTCCGGGGAGCTGTTTTTT.

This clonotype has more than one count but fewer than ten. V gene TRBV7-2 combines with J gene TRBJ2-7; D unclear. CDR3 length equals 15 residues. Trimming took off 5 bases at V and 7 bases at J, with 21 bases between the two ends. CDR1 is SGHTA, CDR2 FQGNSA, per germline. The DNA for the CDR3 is TGTGCCAGCAGCCCCGCATGGGGAACGTCAGGAGAGCAGTACTTC. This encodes CASSPAWGTSGEQYF.

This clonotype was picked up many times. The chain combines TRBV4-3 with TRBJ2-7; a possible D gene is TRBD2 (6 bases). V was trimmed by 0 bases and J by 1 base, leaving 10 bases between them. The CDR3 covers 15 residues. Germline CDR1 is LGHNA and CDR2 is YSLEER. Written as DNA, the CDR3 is TGCGCCAGCAGCCAAGATAGTCGGGGGTCCTACGAGCAGTACTTC. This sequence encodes CASSQDSRGSYEQYF.

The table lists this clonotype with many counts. CDR3 in amino acids: CASSQGGGAFDTQYF. In DNA form, the CDR3 reads TGTGCCAGCAGCCAAGGCGGGGGGGCCTTCGATACGCAGTATTTT. The chain recombines TRBV3-1 with TRBJ2-3; 9 bases are a match to TRBD2. Germline lookup yields CDR1 LGHDT and CDR2 YNNKEL (reference sequence). V lost 1 base to trimming and J lost 6 bases; unmatched junction nucleotides: 5. The CDR3 has 15 residues.

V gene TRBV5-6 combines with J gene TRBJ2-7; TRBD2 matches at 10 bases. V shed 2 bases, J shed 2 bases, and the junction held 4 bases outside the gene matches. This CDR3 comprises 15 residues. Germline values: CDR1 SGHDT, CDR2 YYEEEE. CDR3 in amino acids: CASSFLAGAAYEQYF. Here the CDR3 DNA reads TGTGCCAGCAGCTTTCTAGCGGGAGCCGCCTACGAGCAGTACTTC.

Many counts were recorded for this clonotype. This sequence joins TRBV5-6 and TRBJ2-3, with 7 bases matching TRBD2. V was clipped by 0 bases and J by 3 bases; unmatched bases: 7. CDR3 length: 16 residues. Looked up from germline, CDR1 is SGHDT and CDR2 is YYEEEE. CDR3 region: CASSLVSSGFTDTQYF. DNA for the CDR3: TGTGCCAGCAGCTTGGTGTCTAGCGGATTTACAGATACGCAGTATTTT.

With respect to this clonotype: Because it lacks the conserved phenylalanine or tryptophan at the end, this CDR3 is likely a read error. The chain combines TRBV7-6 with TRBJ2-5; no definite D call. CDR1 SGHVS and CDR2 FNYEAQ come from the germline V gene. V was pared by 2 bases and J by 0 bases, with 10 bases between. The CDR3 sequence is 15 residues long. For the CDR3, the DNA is TGTGCCAGCAGCTTAATGCGGAGAAACCAAGAGACCCAGTACCTC. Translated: CASSLMRRNQETQYL.

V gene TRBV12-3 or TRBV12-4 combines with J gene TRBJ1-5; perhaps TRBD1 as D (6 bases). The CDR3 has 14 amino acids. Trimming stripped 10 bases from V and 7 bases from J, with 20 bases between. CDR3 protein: CANAGQRLGQPQHF. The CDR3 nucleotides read TGTGCCAATGCAGGACAGCGCCTAGGGCAGCCCCAGCATTTT.